A single sample gave rise to the 17 T cell receptor beta chains below, sequenced in a study of T-cell reconstitution after alpha-beta-depleted transplantation in children. Unique molecular identifiers were incorporated into the prepared TCRbeta library. TCRdb reanalysed the PCR reads using MiXCR and keeps one entry per CDR3 protein. The repertoire holds 250,000 to 400,000 distinct CDR3 sequences, with around 25% as singletons. The sequencing here drew on PBMCs, mostly from graft donor cells, taken 180 days after TCRalphabeta/CD19-depleted stem cell transplant. All receptors derive from a male patient between 5 and 17 years old who had a stem cell transplant for acute lymphoblastic leukemia, so the T cells may come from the graft donor.

This clonotype was seen more than once but under ten times. This sequence joins TRBV20-1 and TRBJ2-3; perhaps TRBD2 as D (5 bases). V lost 1 base and J lost 7, with 18 bases in between. This CDR3 has 15 residues. Germline CDR1 is DFQATT and CDR2 is SNEGSKA (reference sequence). CDR3 protein: CSARGVATLGNTQYF. CDR3 nucleotides: TGCAGTGCTAGAGGGGTGGCCACACTAGGGAATACGCAGTATTTT.

V is TRBV11-3 and J is TRBJ2-2; perhaps TRBD1 as D (5 bases). CDR3 length: 15 residues. Germline V gene sequence: CDR1 SGHNT, CDR2 YENEEA. The V and J ends lost 1 base and 6 bases respectively, with 12 bases between them. In nucleotides, the CDR3 is TGTGCCAGCAGCTTAGGATCGGTCAGGGCCGGGGAGCTGTTTTTT. It codes for CASSLGSVRAGELFF.

The chain has TRBV7-9 and TRBJ2-7; possibly TRBD2 for D (6 bases). The CDR3 contains 15 residues. The germline V and J ends were trimmed by 5 bases and 2 bases, with 16 bases remaining between them. CDR1 is SEHNR and CDR2 is FQNEAQ in the germline V gene (reference sequence). CDR3 residues: CASSAHLGEAYEQYF. CDR3 coding DNA: TGTGCCAGCAGCGCGCATCTAGGGGAGGCCTACGAGCAGTACTTC.

This chain connects TRBV5-1 to TRBJ2-5; unclear D gene. The V end lost 0 bases, the J end lost 2 bases, and 11 bases lay between the germline ends. CDR1 and CDR2 from the germline V gene are SGHRS and YFSETQ. This CDR3 contains 15 residues. CDR3: CASSLGSTKQETQYF. CDR3 sequence (DNA): TGCGCCAGCAGCTTGGGGTCCACAAAACAAGAGACCCAGTACTTC.

This clonotype was counted between two and nine times. The chain carries TRBV4-1 and TRBJ2-3; 10 nucleotides match TRBD1. In germline, CDR1 is MGHRA, CDR2 YSYEKL. Losses at the gene ends were 2 bases for V and 1 base for J; bases not matched to a gene: 9. The CDR3 spans 18 residues. In DNA form, the CDR3 reads TGCGCCAGCAGCCAAACGACAGGGGGCGAGGTAGGCACAGATACGCAGTATTTT. The encoded protein is CASSQTTGGEVGTDTQYF.

The rearrangement uses TRBV18 and TRBJ1-6; D uncertain. Germline V gene lookup returns CDR1 KGHSH and CDR2 LQKENI. The CDR3 extends over 16 amino acids. V lost 1 base and J 5 bases, leaving 12 bases between the germline ends. CDR3 bases: TGTGCCAGCTCACCACTAGCACGACGGGATAATTCACCCCTCCACTTT. The encoded protein is CASSPLARRDNSPLHF.

This chain links TRBV6-1 with TRBJ2-2; TRBD1 matches at 7 bases. This CDR3 spans 15 amino acids. The germline CDR1 and CDR2 sequences are MNHNS and SASEGT. V lost 7 bases to trimming and J lost 5 bases; unmatched junction nucleotides: 10. The DNA of the CDR3 is TGTGCCAGCACCTGGAGGCAGGGGGTGACCGGGGAGCTGTTTTTT. Its translation: CASTWRQGVTGELFF.

This clonotype was detected only a few times. The genes are TRBV6-5 and TRBJ1-1, with D unresolved. The CDR3 has 13 amino acids. Trimming took 2 bases from V and 1 from J, leaving 5 bases between them. The germline V gene encodes CDR1 MNHEY and CDR2 SVGAGI. CDR3 coding DNA: TGTGCCAGCAGTTACCTTACGAACACTGAAGCTTTCTTT. It translates to CASSYLTNTEAFF.

The rearrangement links TRBV6-1 to TRBJ2-3; TRBD2 might be the D (5 bases). Germline assignment: CDR1 MNHNS and CDR2 SASEGT. V lost 1 base and J 0 bases, leaving 5 bases between the germline ends. The CDR3 contains 14 residues. CDR3 sequence reads: CASSEGTSTDTQYF. The CDR3 DNA follows: TGTGCCAGCAGTGAAGGGACTAGCACAGATACGCAGTATTTT.

The chain joins TRBV12-3 or TRBV12-4 to TRBJ1-6, with 8 bases fitting TRBD1. V was clipped by 1 base and J by 7 bases; unmatched bases: 6. CDR3 size: 16 residues. CDR3 residues: CASSLGGTGWNSPLHF. CDR3 sequence (DNA): TGTGCCAGCAGTTTAGGGGGGACAGGATGGAATTCACCCCTCCACTTT.

This clonotype was picked up one time. The chain combines TRBV28 with TRBJ1-2; D not resolved. CDR1 is MDHEN and CDR2 is SYDVKM in the germline V gene. The CDR3 spans 18 residues. The V and J ends lost 5 bases and 2 bases respectively, with 24 bases between them. This CDR3 reads CASSRIWTRRSQNYGYTF. CDR3 in DNA: TGTGCCAGCAGTCGAATCTGGACTCGGCGTAGTCAAAACTATGGCTACACCTTC.

This clonotype was detected ten times or more. The chain combines TRBV5-1 with TRBJ1-2; 7 nucleotides agree with TRBD1. This CDR3 has 15 amino acids. CDR1 is SGHRS, CDR2 YFSETQ, per germline. V lost 7 bases to trimming and J lost 6 bases; unmatched junction nucleotides: 15. The CDR3 DNA is TGCGCCAGCTATTTAGGGACAGCTCTAAGGGATGGCTACACCTTC. This sequence encodes CASYLGTALRDGYTF.

The V call is TRBV3-1, the J call TRBJ1-3, with D perhaps TRBD1 (6 bases). V was trimmed by 11 bases and J by 0 bases, leaving 23 bases between them. The CDR3 runs to 17 residues. In germline, CDR1 is LGHDT, CDR2 YNNKEL (reference sequence). The CDR3 region has the DNA TGTGCCTGCTCCCAAGACAGGTCCACAGCCTCTGGAAACACCATATATTTT. Protein sequence: CACSQDRSTASGNTIYF.

This clonotype appeared many times. This rearrangement joins TRBV9 to TRBJ2-3; no firm D call. This CDR3 is 19 amino acids long. CDR1 is SGDLS, CDR2 YYNGEE, per germline. Trimming cost V 3 bases and J 4 bases, with 27 bases left between them. The CDR3 loop reads CASSAVEIGPLTWADTQYF. CDR3 coding DNA: TGTGCCAGCAGCGCGGTAGAGATCGGGCCCCTCACGTGGGCAGATACGCAGTATTTT.

This clonotype showed up many times. V and J are TRBV5-1 and TRBJ1-1, with unresolved D. V lost 0 bases, J lost 4 bases, and 7 bases lay in between. The V gene's germline CDR1 is SGHRS and CDR2 YFSETQ. The CDR3 has 13 amino acids. The CDR3 protein is CASSLGRTTEAFF. In DNA form, the CDR3 reads TGCGCCAGCAGCTTGGGTCGAACCACTGAAGCTTTCTTT.

This clonotype occurred a few times. The genes are TRBV6-1 and TRBJ1-2; D call uncertain. The germline V and J ends were trimmed by 5 bases and 7 bases, with 14 bases remaining between them. Germline-derived CDR1 and CDR2 are MNHNS and SASEGT. CDR3 length: 13 amino acids. CDR3 region: CASSRTRSVGYTF. CDR3 coding DNA: TGTGCCAGCAGTCGAACTCGATCCGTTGGCTACACCTTC.

The sample holds a few counts of this clonotype. The chain couples TRBV5-5 to TRBJ1-5; weak D call: TRBD1 (6 bases). CDR1 is SGHKS and CDR2 is YYEKEE in the germline V gene (reference sequence). Deletions cut 3 bases from V and 7 bases from J, with 17 bases between. The CDR3 consists of 15 residues. The CDR3 loop reads CASSWAGVEGQPQHF. The CDR3 DNA is TGTGCCAGCAGCTGGGCAGGGGTTGAGGGCCAGCCCCAGCATTTT.